This paragraph covers one T cell receptor beta chain sequence. Only in-frame clones appear in the TCRdb table, and some are missing; sequencing was by immunoSEQ multiplex PCR. The sample has around 170,000 clones, roughly 84% seen once. The data were obtained in a study of blood T cell repertoires in COVID-19. Trimming removed 3 bases at V and 4 bases at J, with 3 bases between. The CDR3 totals 11 residues. Germline CDR1 reads SNHLY; CDR2 reads FYNNEI. Participant reports of clinical history set cohort assignment. The sequence derives from a woman in her fifties or sixties who had recovered from COVID-19. V is TRBV2 and J is TRBJ1-2; D gene unclear. What was sequenced was PBMCs or T cells enriched from blood (not recorded which). Written as DNA, the CDR3 is TGTGCCAGCAGTGACAGCTATGGCTACACCTTC. Translation gives CASSDSYGYTF.